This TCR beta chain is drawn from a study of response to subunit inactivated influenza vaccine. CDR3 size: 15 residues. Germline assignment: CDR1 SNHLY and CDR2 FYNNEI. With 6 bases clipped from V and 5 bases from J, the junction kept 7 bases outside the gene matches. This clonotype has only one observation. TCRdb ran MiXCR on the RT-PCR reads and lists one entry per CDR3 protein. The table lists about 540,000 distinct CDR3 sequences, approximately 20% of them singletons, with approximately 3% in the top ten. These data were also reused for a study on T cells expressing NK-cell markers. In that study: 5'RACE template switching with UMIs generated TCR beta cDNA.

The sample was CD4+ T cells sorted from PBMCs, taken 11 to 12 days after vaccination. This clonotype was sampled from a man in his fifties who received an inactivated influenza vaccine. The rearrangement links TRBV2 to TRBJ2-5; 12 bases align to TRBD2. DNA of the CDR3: TGTGCCAGCAGGATAGGACTAGCGGGGTCTGAGACCCAGTACTTC. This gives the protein CASRIGLAGSETQYF.